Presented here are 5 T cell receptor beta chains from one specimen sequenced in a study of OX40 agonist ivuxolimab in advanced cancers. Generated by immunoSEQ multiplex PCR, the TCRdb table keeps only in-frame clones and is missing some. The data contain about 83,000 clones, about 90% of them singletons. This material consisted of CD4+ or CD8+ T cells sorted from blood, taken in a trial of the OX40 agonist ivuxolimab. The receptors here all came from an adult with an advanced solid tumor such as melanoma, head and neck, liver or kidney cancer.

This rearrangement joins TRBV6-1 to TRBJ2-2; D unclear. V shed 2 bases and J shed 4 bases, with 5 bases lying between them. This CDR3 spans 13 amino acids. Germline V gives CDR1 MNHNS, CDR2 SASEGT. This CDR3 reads CASSELGTGELFF. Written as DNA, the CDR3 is TGTGCCAGCAGTGAATTGGGCACCGGGGAGCTGTTTTTT.

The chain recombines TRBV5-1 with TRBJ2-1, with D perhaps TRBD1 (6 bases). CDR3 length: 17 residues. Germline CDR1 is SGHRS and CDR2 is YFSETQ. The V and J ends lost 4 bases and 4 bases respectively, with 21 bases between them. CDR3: CASSDPQGVGTYNEQFF. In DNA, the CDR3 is TGCGCCAGCAGCGATCCACAGGGTGTCGGAACTTACAATGAGCAGTTCTTC.

Written as DNA, the CDR3 is TGTGCCAGCAGTTGGGGTTTAGCGGGCCACACAGATACGCAGTATTTT. Its translation: CASSWGLAGHTDTQYF. The V and J genes are TRBV6-5 and TRBJ2-3; 7 bases map to TRBD2. The V segment lost 4 bases and the J segment 2 bases; nucleotides outside the gene matches: 9. The CDR3 contains 16 residues. Germline values: CDR1 MNHEY, CDR2 SVGAGI.

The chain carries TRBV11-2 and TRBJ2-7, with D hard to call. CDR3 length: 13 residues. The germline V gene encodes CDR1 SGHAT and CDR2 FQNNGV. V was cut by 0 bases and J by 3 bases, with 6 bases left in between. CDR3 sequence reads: CASSLEPGYEQYV. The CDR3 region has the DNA TGTGCCAGCAGCTTAGAGCCTGGCTACGAGCAGTACGTC.

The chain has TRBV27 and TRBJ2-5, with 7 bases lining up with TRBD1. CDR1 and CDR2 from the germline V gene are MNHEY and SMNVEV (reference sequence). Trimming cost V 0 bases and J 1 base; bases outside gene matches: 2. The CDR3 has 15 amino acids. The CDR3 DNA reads TGTGCCAGCAGTTTATCGAGGGACAGCCAAGAGACCCAGTACTTC. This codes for CASSLSRDSQETQYF.